The rows below give T cell receptor beta chains drawn from one sample of a study of blood T cell repertoires in COVID-19. The table came from immunoSEQ multiplex PCR; TCRdb's copy has only in-frame clones and leaves some out. Here the sample spans about 230,000 clones, approximately 87% being singletons. The sequenced material came from peripheral blood. Every receptor here comes from a woman aged 70-85 years with active or convalescent COVID-19. The CDR3 runs from the conserved cysteine through the conserved F or W. A D gene is named only where the DNA matches it firmly. Expanded clones get a size class; other rows say once, few or many, or leave the size out.

V gene: TRBV6-2/TRBV6-3; clone size: NA; J gene: TRBJ2-1; D gene: TRBD2; CDR3 DNA: TGTGCCAGCAGTTACCTGGGACTAGCGGACAATGAGCAGTTCTTC; CDR3 protein: CASSYLGLADNEQFF
V gene: TRBV19; clone size: once; J gene: TRBJ2-3; D gene: TRBD1; CDR3 DNA: TGTGCCAGTCGTCGGGACAGGGGCATAGATACGCAGTATTTT; CDR3 protein: CASRRDRGIDTQYF
V gene: TRBV5-6; clone size: NA; J gene: TRBJ2-1; D gene: TRBD1; CDR3 DNA: TGTGCCAGCAGCTTACCCGGGCAGGGGGTTCCGTTCTTC; CDR3 protein: CASSLPGQGVPFF
V gene: TRBV3-1/TRBV3-2; clone size: NA; J gene: TRBJ2-3; D gene: TRBD2; CDR3 DNA: TGTGCCAGCAGCCAAGAGGGGACTAGCGGGAGCGGGGCGCAGTATTTT; CDR3 protein: CASSQEGTSGSGAQYF
V gene: TRBV28; clone size: NA; J gene: TRBJ1-3; D gene: NA; CDR3 DNA: TGTGCCAGCAAGGACCAGGGCGCGACCTCTGGAAACACCATATATTTT; CDR3 protein: CASKDQGATSGNTIYF
V gene: TRBV5-1; clone size: NA; J gene: TRBJ2-5; D gene: TRBD1; CDR3 DNA: TGCGCCAGCAGCATAGGACAGGGCGTAGCGGAGACCCAGTACTTC; CDR3 protein: CASSIGQGVAETQYF
V gene: TRBV27; clone size: NA; J gene: TRBJ2-7; D gene: NA; CDR3 DNA: TGTGCCAGCAGTTCCCTTGGAGGGACGTACTCCTACGAGCAGTACTTC; CDR3 protein: CASSSLGGTYSYEQYF
V gene: TRBV5-1; clone size: NA; J gene: TRBJ2-1; D gene: TRBD1; CDR3 DNA: TGCGCCAGCAGCCACCGGGACAGGGACTACAATGAGCAGTTCTTC; CDR3 protein: CASSHRDRDYNEQFF
V gene: TRBV24-1; clone size: NA; J gene: TRBJ2-1; D gene: NA; CDR3 DNA: TGTGCCACCAGTGATGGGAGTAGTCCCCATGAGCAGTTCTTC; CDR3 protein: CATSDGSSPHEQFF
V gene: TRBV7-3; clone size: NA; J gene: TRBJ2-2; D gene: NA; CDR3 DNA: TGTGCCAGCAGCTTTTTAGGAGGAGCGAACACCGGGGAGCTGTTTTTT; CDR3 protein: CASSFLGGANTGELFF
V gene: TRBV5-1; clone size: NA; J gene: TRBJ2-7; D gene: NA; CDR3 DNA: TGCGCCAGCAGCTTGGCACAGCTTTACGAGCAGTACTTC; CDR3 protein: CASSLAQLYEQYF
V gene: TRBV5-1; clone size: NA; J gene: TRBJ1-5; D gene: NA; CDR3 DNA: TGCGCCAGCAGCCCCAGCGGGGGCTTGTATCAGCCCCAGCATTTT; CDR3 protein: CASSPSGGLYQPQHF
V gene: TRBV10-2; clone size: NA; J gene: TRBJ2-3; D gene: TRBD2; CDR3 DNA: TGCGCCAGCAGACGCGGGGGTGGGGCAGATACGCAGTATTTT; CDR3 protein: CASRRGGGADTQYF
V gene: TRBV7-2; clone size: NA; J gene: TRBJ2-1; D gene: NA; CDR3 DNA: TGTGCCAGCAGCCTCCGGGCTAGCCCACTCTCCTACAATGAGCAGTTCTTC; CDR3 protein: CASSLRASPLSYNEQFF
V gene: TRBV6-4; clone size: once; J gene: TRBJ2-3; D gene: NA; CDR3 DNA: TGTGCCAGCAGTGCCCTAATAGGAGGCACGCAGTATTTT; CDR3 protein: CASSALIGGTQYF
V gene: TRBV5-1; clone size: NA; J gene: TRBJ2-5; D gene: NA; CDR3 DNA: TGCGCCAGCAGCTTGGCCTCAGGATATGGAGAGACCCAGTACTTC; CDR3 protein: CASSLASGYGETQYF
V gene: TRBV9; clone size: NA; J gene: TRBJ2-5; D gene: TRBD2; CDR3 DNA: TGTGCCAGCAGCGTAGGGTCAGCGGGAGGTTTAGCCCAAGAGACCCAGTACTTC; CDR3 protein: CASSVGSAGGLAQETQYF
V gene: TRBV2; clone size: NA; J gene: TRBJ1-1; D gene: NA; CDR3 DNA: TGTGCCAGCAGTGAGTCTGTGGTACGGGCTTTCTTT; CDR3 protein: CASSESVVRAFF
V gene: TRBV18; clone size: NA; J gene: TRBJ1-1; D gene: TRBD1; CDR3 DNA: TGTGCCACCAACCCTTACCCCGGGACAGGATTGATGAACACTGAAGCTTTCTTT; CDR3 protein: CATNPYPGTGLMNTEAFF
V gene: TRBV7-9; clone size: NA; J gene: TRBJ2-1; D gene: TRBD1; CDR3 DNA: TGTGCCAGCAGCTTAGGTCCGGGACAGGGGGGCCATGAGCAGTTCTTC; CDR3 protein: CASSLGPGQGGHEQFF
V gene: TRBV7-9; clone size: NA; J gene: TRBJ2-7; D gene: TRBD2; CDR3 DNA: TGTGCCAGCAGCTTAGGTGGGGGGGCCTACGAGCAGTACTTC; CDR3 protein: CASSLGGGAYEQYF
V gene: TRBV5-4; clone size: NA; J gene: TRBJ1-6; D gene: NA; CDR3 DNA: TGTGCCAGCACCCGAAGGACACCAAGCTCCTATAATTCACCCCTCCACTTT; CDR3 protein: CASTRRTPSSYNSPLHF
V gene: TRBV5-1; clone size: NA; J gene: TRBJ2-2; D gene: TRBD2; CDR3 DNA: TGCGCCAGCAGCTCCCAGGGACTAGCAAACACCGGGGAGCTGTTTTTT; CDR3 protein: CASSSQGLANTGELFF
V gene: TRBV5-4; clone size: NA; J gene: TRBJ1-2; D gene: TRBD1; CDR3 DNA: TGTGCCAGCAGCTCCGGGACAGGGCCACCGAGGGACTATGGCTACACCTTC; CDR3 protein: CASSSGTGPPRDYGYTF
V gene: TRBV7-2; clone size: NA; J gene: TRBJ1-5; D gene: NA; CDR3 DNA: TGTGCCAGCAGCCCTACGACGGGAAGCAATCAGCCCCAGCATTTT; CDR3 protein: CASSPTTGSNQPQHF
V gene: TRBV19; clone size: few; J gene: TRBJ1-2; D gene: NA; CDR3 DNA: TGTGCCAGTAGTGCCACGGGAGGAACCTATGGCTACACCTTC; CDR3 protein: CASSATGGTYGYTF
V gene: TRBV10-3; clone size: NA; J gene: TRBJ1-1; D gene: NA; CDR3 DNA: TGTGCCACCCTCGGACAGACGAACACTGAAGCTTTCTTT; CDR3 protein: CATLGQTNTEAFF
V gene: TRBV28; clone size: NA; J gene: TRBJ1-5; D gene: TRBD1; CDR3 DNA: TGTGCCAGCAGTTCCGGACAGGAGGGTCGGGGGAGCAATCAGCCCCAGCATTTT; CDR3 protein: CASSSGQEGRGSNQPQHF
V gene: TRBV6-6; clone size: NA; J gene: TRBJ1-4; D gene: TRBD1; CDR3 DNA: TGTGCCGGGGCGGGAGGGGGCCCTAATGAAAAACTGTTTTTT; CDR3 protein: CAGAGGGPNEKLFF
V gene: TRBV9; clone size: NA; J gene: TRBJ1-1; D gene: NA; CDR3 DNA: TGTGCCAGCAGCGTAGACGGCGGGGGCGCTGAAGCTTTCTTT; CDR3 protein: CASSVDGGGAEAFF
V gene: TRBV10-3; clone size: NA; J gene: TRBJ2-3; D gene: TRBD1; CDR3 DNA: TGTGCCATCGGGACCGGGACAGTCACAGATACGCAGTATTTT; CDR3 protein: CAIGTGTVTDTQYF
V gene: TRBV29-1; clone size: NA; J gene: TRBJ2-3; D gene: TRBD1; CDR3 DNA: TGCAGCTCAGACAGGGCCACAGATACGCAGTATTTT; CDR3 protein: CSSDRATDTQYF
V gene: TRBV7-6; clone size: NA; J gene: TRBJ1-1; D gene: TRBD1; CDR3 DNA: TGTGCCAGCAGCGCTAGACAGGGGGCGAATACTGAAGCTTTCTTT; CDR3 protein: CASSARQGANTEAFF
V gene: TRBV6-5; clone size: NA; J gene: TRBJ1-1; D gene: NA; CDR3 DNA: TGTGCCAGCACCCTCCCGACTTATGAAGCTTTCTTT; CDR3 protein: CASTLPTYEAFF
V gene: TRBV3-1/TRBV3-2; clone size: NA; J gene: TRBJ1-6; D gene: NA; CDR3 DNA: TGTGCCAGCAGCCATACCCGACAGTACGCCTATAATTCACCCCTCCACTTT; CDR3 protein: CASSHTRQYAYNSPLHF
V gene: TRBV6-5; clone size: NA; J gene: TRBJ2-3; D gene: NA; CDR3 DNA: TGTGCCAGCACCGTGACTACGGCTGTAGATACGCAGTATTTT; CDR3 protein: CASTVTTAVDTQYF
V gene: TRBV28; clone size: NA; J gene: TRBJ2-2; D gene: NA; CDR3 DNA: TGTGCCAGCAGGTCCCGGGGGTTCGGGGAGCTGTTTTTT; CDR3 protein: CASRSRGFGELFF
V gene: TRBV10-3; clone size: once; J gene: TRBJ1-6; D gene: TRBD1; CDR3 DNA: TGTGCCATCAGTCCGACAGGGGCGTATTCACCCCTCCACTTT; CDR3 protein: CAISPTGAYSPLHF
V gene: TRBV18; clone size: NA; J gene: TRBJ1-5; D gene: NA; CDR3 DNA: TGTGCCAGCTCACCACGGACAGACAATCAGCCCCAGCATTTT; CDR3 protein: CASSPRTDNQPQHF
V gene: TRBV5-1; clone size: NA; J gene: TRBJ2-2; D gene: TRBD1; CDR3 DNA: TGCGCCAGCAGCTGGTCCATGACAGGGGCCGGGGAGCTGTTTTTT; CDR3 protein: CASSWSMTGAGELFF
V gene: TRBV7-3; clone size: NA; J gene: TRBJ1-1; D gene: NA; CDR3 DNA: TGTGCCAGCAGCCCGCTCTCGGGGGGCGCCGGCACTGAAGCTTTCTTT; CDR3 protein: CASSPLSGGAGTEAFF
V gene: TRBV11-3; clone size: NA; J gene: TRBJ2-7; D gene: NA; CDR3 DNA: TGTGCCAGCAGCTTAGATGGGGGGACCTCCTACGAGCAGTACTTC; CDR3 protein: CASSLDGGTSYEQYF
V gene: TRBV5-4; clone size: NA; J gene: TRBJ2-2; D gene: NA; CDR3 DNA: TGTGCCAGCAGTTCCGGGACTGTGAACACCGGGGAGCTGTTTTTT; CDR3 protein: CASSSGTVNTGELFF
V gene: TRBV7-9; clone size: once; J gene: TRBJ1-2; D gene: TRBD1; CDR3 DNA: TGTGCCAGCAGCTTAGAAGGGACAGGGCTGGGCTACACCTTC; CDR3 protein: CASSLEGTGLGYTF
V gene: TRBV3-1/TRBV3-2; clone size: NA; J gene: TRBJ1-2; D gene: TRBD1; CDR3 DNA: TGTGCCAGCAGCCAAGGCAGGGGGTGGTATGGCTACACCTTC; CDR3 protein: CASSQGRGWYGYTF
V gene: TRBV30; clone size: NA; J gene: TRBJ2-5; D gene: TRBD1; CDR3 DNA: TGTGCCTGGAGTGCAGGGGGCGAGGAGACCCAGTACTTC; CDR3 protein: CAWSAGGEETQYF
V gene: TRBV24-1; clone size: once; J gene: TRBJ2-3; D gene: NA; CDR3 DNA: TGTGCCACCCCACACCCGCCAGGGAACACAGATACGCAGTATTTT; CDR3 protein: CATPHPPGNTDTQYF
V gene: TRBV28; clone size: NA; J gene: TRBJ1-2; D gene: NA; CDR3 DNA: TGTGCCAGCAGTTTGCACACCCTCGACAGGTCGAATGGCTACACCTTC; CDR3 protein: CASSLHTLDRSNGYTF
V gene: TRBV30; clone size: few; J gene: TRBJ2-1; D gene: NA; CDR3 DNA: TGTGCCTGGAGGGACTACTCCCACGAGCAGTTCTTC; CDR3 protein: CAWRDYSHEQFF
V gene: TRBV6-5; clone size: once; J gene: TRBJ2-2; D gene: TRBD1; CDR3 DNA: TGTGCCAGCAGTTACAGGGGGCAGCGGACCGGGGAGCTGTTTTTT; CDR3 protein: CASSYRGQRTGELFF
V gene: TRBV5-1; clone size: NA; J gene: TRBJ1-6; D gene: TRBD1; CDR3 DNA: TGCGCCAGCAGCTTGGTAGGCAGGGGGCATTCACCCCTCCACTTT; CDR3 protein: CASSLVGRGHSPLHF
V gene: TRBV5-1; clone size: NA; J gene: TRBJ2-7; D gene: TRBD2; CDR3 DNA: TGCGCCAGCAAAGTTGGTAGCGGGAGGCCGGGGGAGCAGTACTTC; CDR3 protein: CASKVGSGRPGEQYF